In this sample, the clone carrying this T cell receptor (beta chain) turned up many times. Its target is not known. Per germline, CDR1 SGHTA and CDR2 FQGNSA. This CDR3 is built from 15 residues. Deletions cut 5 bases from V and 3 bases from J, with 14 bases between. Sequenced patients had shown CD8+CD57+ cell expansion by flow cytometry. At blood sampling, none of the patients had yet received therapy. The sample comes from a study of CD8+CD57+ T cells in acquired aplastic anemia. Looking at the study overall: Recorded DNA amounts for sorted CD4+ and CD8+ cells had an average of approximately 3 ug.

Study findings and constraints: CD8+ Simpson's diversity in patients was not significantly different from that in controls. Approximately 30 CD8+ CDR3 sequences were shared between patients and controls.

Genomic DNA provided the template from which TCR beta VDJ and CDR3 profiles were obtained. TCRdb analysed the reads with MiXCR anew, one entry per CDR3 protein. The sample carries about 180,000 distinct CDR3 sequences, around 50% recorded once. The source is a human donor with aplastic anemia. The chain links TRBV7-2 to TRBJ1-5; the D is unclear. Sequenced input: sorted CD4+, CD8+, or CD8+CD57+ T cells (not recorded which) from PBMCs. CDR3 sequence reads: CASSPESGFNQPQHF. CDR3 in DNA: TGTGCCAGCAGCCCGGAATCAGGATTCAATCAGCCCCAGCATTTT.